These T cell receptor beta chains were read from a single sample in a study of response to subunit inactivated influenza vaccine. One entry per CDR3 protein results from TCRdb running MiXCR on the RT-PCR reads. The data hold some 800,000 distinct CDR3 sequences, with around 21% observed a single time. This material consisted of PBMCs from blood, taken more than 4 days after vaccination. These TCRs come from a man between 45 and 60 years old who received an inactivated influenza vaccine. The CDR3 runs from the conserved cysteine through the conserved F or W. Fields, in order: V gene, clone size, D gene, J gene, CDR3 DNA, CDR3 protein. The D gene is left open where the match is weak. Not every row has a clone size; where given, it reads once, few, many or a size class.

TRBV7-6	-	-	TRBJ2-7	TGTGCCAGCAGCTTACTGTACGGGAGCTCCTACGAGCAGTACTTC	CASSLLYGSSYEQYF
TRBV9	-	-	TRBJ2-1	TGTGCCAGCAGCACTAGGCCGAACAATGAGCAGTTCTTC	CASSTRPNNEQFF
TRBV5-1	few	TRBD1	TRBJ1-1	TGCGCCAGCAGCTGGGGGGGTGACAGGGACCCTGAAGCTTTCTTT	CASSWGGDRDPEAFF
TRBV5-1	-	-	TRBJ2-4	TGCGCCAGCAGCTTGGGTGGGTTTGATAAAAACATTCAGTACTTC	CASSLGGFDKNIQYF
TRBV27	-	TRBD2	TRBJ2-1	TGTGCCAGCAGTAAGACTAGCGGGGGTTACTACAATGAGCAGTTCTTC	CASSKTSGGYYNEQFF
TRBV20-1	few	-	TRBJ1-6	TGCAGTGCCACCAAAGTCCGCTCCTATAATTCACCCCTCCACTTT	CSATKVRSYNSPLHF
TRBV12-3/TRBV12-4	-	TRBD1	TRBJ2-1	TGTGCCAGCAGTTTCCTGGACAGGGCCAATGAGCAGTTCTTC	CASSFLDRANEQFF
TRBV21-1	few	-	TRBJ2-7	TGTGCCAGCAGCAACGGGGGCACCACCTACGAGCAGTACTTC	CASSNGGTTYEQYF
TRBV2	-	TRBD1	TRBJ1-5	TGTGCCAGCAGCCCCCGGGACAGCAAGTATAGCAATCAGCCCCAGCATTTT	CASSPRDSKYSNQPQHF
TRBV5-6	few	TRBD1	TRBJ2-1	TGTGCCAGCAGCTTGAAAGGACAGGACTACAATGAGCAGTTCTTC	CASSLKGQDYNEQFF
TRBV13	few	TRBD2	TRBJ2-1	TGTGCCAGCAGCTTTTCTCTAGCGGGATATGAGCAGTTCTTC	CASSFSLAGYEQFF
TRBV6-2/TRBV6-3	-	-	TRBJ2-2	TGTGCCAGCAGTTACTCGAAGAGCAAAACCGGGGAGCTGTTTTTT	CASSYSKSKTGELFF
TRBV29-1	few	-	TRBJ2-1	TGCAGCGTTAGGCCGGAGGCCAATGAGCAGTTCTTC	CSVRPEANEQFF
TRBV11-2	-	-	TRBJ2-6	TGTGCCAGCAGCCGTTTGGTTGGTGGCCTCTCTGGGGCCAACGTCCTGACTTTC	CASSRLVGGLSGANVLTF
TRBV11-2	-	TRBD1	TRBJ2-7	TGTGCCAGCAGCTTGGGACAGTCAGGATACGAGCAGTACTTC	CASSLGQSGYEQYF
TRBV12-3/TRBV12-4	many	TRBD2	TRBJ2-7	TGTGCCAGCAGTTTTTCTGCGGGAGCTTCGTACGAGCAGTACTTC	CASSFSAGASYEQYF
TRBV20-1	few	TRBD2	TRBJ2-5	TGCAGTGTGGCTAGCGGGGGGGCGGAGACCCAGTACTTC	CSVASGGAETQYF
TRBV29-1	many	-	TRBJ2-7	TGCAGCGTTGGGCTTAGTGGGCGCGACTACGAGCAGTACTTC	CSVGLSGRDYEQYF
TRBV12-3/TRBV12-4	many	TRBD2	TRBJ2-3	TGTGCCAGCAGTTTTGCACGCGGGAGACCAGATACGCAGTATTTT	CASSFARGRPDTQYF
TRBV12-3/TRBV12-4	few	-	TRBJ1-1	TGTGCCAGCAGTCCCCCTGTGCCAGGAAAGAACACTGAAGCTTTCTTT	CASSPPVPGKNTEAFF
TRBV7-2	-	-	TRBJ2-3	TGTGCCAGCAGCTTTGGGCCCCGAAGAGATACGCAGTATTTT	CASSFGPRRDTQYF
TRBV12-3/TRBV12-4	-	TRBD1	TRBJ1-1	TGTGCCAGCAGGGCGACAGGGGCCGCGATGGAAGCTTTCTTT	CASRATGAAMEAFF
TRBV6-5	-	TRBD2	TRBJ2-7	TGTGCCAGCAGTTACGAAGGTGGGACTAGCGGGACTTACGAGCAGTACTTC	CASSYEGGTSGTYEQYF
TRBV18	-	TRBD1	TRBJ2-6	TGTGCCAGCTCTTTCCGAGGACAGGGGAGCTCTGGGGCCAACGTCCTGACTTTC	CASSFRGQGSSGANVLTF
TRBV5-1	-	TRBD1	TRBJ1-2	TGCGCCAGCAGCTTGGTGTGGGACAGGGGGCTGGCCTATGGCTACACCTTC	CASSLVWDRGLAYGYTF
TRBV20-1	-	-	TRBJ2-1	TGCAGTGCTAGAGATCGGGGTTGGACTCCCTACAATGAGCAGTTCTTC	CSARDRGWTPYNEQFF
TRBV12-3/TRBV12-4	many	TRBD1	TRBJ2-3	TGTGCCAGCAGTCCCAGACAGGGTGGCACAGATACGCAGTATTTT	CASSPRQGGTDTQYF
TRBV7-9	-	TRBD1	TRBJ2-3	TGTGCCAGCAGCGTCGACAGGGGACTCACAGATACGCAGTATTTT	CASSVDRGLTDTQYF
TRBV5-1	-	TRBD2	TRBJ2-1	TGCGCCAGCAGCTCCGGACTAGCGGCCCCCTCCTACAATGAGCAGTTCTTC	CASSSGLAAPSYNEQFF
TRBV25-1	many	-	TRBJ2-2	TGTGCCAGCAGTGAGTACACCGGGGAGCTGTTTTTT	CASSEYTGELFF
TRBV24-1	-	-	TRBJ2-2	TGTGCCACCACGTCGGGACATCGCACCGGGGAGCTGTTTTTT	CATTSGHRTGELFF
TRBV5-1	few	TRBD1	TRBJ1-4	TGCGCCAGCACCGGGGACAGGCCTAATGAAAAACTGTTTTTT	CASTGDRPNEKLFF
TRBV20-1	-	-	TRBJ2-3	TGCAGTGCTAGATCGGGACTCCTTCGCGATACGCAGTATTTT	CSARSGLLRDTQYF
TRBV5-1	few	TRBD2	TRBJ2-2	TGCGCCACGTCCGGGACTAGCGGGATGAACACCGGGGAGCTGTTTTTT	CATSGTSGMNTGELFF
TRBV29-1	few	-	TRBJ2-2	TGCAGCGTTGACGCCCAGTACACCGGGGAGCTGTTTTTT	CSVDAQYTGELFF
TRBV20-1	few	TRBD1	TRBJ1-2	TGCAGTGCCCCTGGGCAGGGGGCTGACTATGGCTACACCTTC	CSAPGQGADYGYTF
TRBV3-1	-	-	TRBJ2-1	TGTGCCAGCAGAAATCAGGGTAACTCCTACAATGAGCAGTTCTTC	CASRNQGNSYNEQFF
TRBV7-2	-	-	TRBJ2-7	TGTGCCAGCAGCTTAGAATTTGTTGGCTTCTACGAGCAGTACTTC	CASSLEFVGFYEQYF
TRBV7-2	few	-	TRBJ2-3	TGTGCCAGCAGCGCCAGCAGGGGAAGGGTGCGAGATACGCAGTATTTT	CASSASRGRVRDTQYF
TRBV28	-	-	TRBJ1-2	TGTGCCAGCAGTTTTGGGGGGCGGATATCGGGCTACACCTTC	CASSFGGRISGYTF
TRBV6-5	-	-	TRBJ2-3	TGTGCCAGCAGTTCAACACCGGGACTCACCCTTTCTAGCACAGATACGCAGTATTTT	CASSSTPGLTLSSTDTQYF
TRBV5-6	once	-	TRBJ2-1	TGTGCCAGCAGCTTTAACCAGGGCCCCCTCTACAATGAGCAGTTCTTC	CASSFNQGPLYNEQFF
TRBV5-5	-	TRBD2	TRBJ2-2	TGTGCCAGCAGCCAATTACTAGCGGGAGAGGGGGAGCTGTTTTTT	CASSQLLAGEGELFF
TRBV28	-	TRBD2	TRBJ2-3	TGTGCCAGCAGTTCTCCCGGGGAGGGGACAGATACGCAGTATTTT	CASSSPGEGTDTQYF